Listed below are T cell receptor beta chains from one sample, sequenced in a study of Tregs in tolerant kidney transplant recipients. TCRdb's table, derived via immunoSEQ multiplex PCR, lists solely in-frame clones and lacks some. The sample records 50,000 to 85,000 clones, roughly 89% being singletons. Sequencing was performed on CD8+ T cells from blood, taken before the transplant. The receptor source for this set is a human donor who received a combined kidney and bone marrow transplant. CDR3s include the opening cysteine and the closing phenylalanine or tryptophan. Fields, in order: D gene, J gene, V gene, clone size, CDR3 DNA, CDR3 protein. A D gene is named only where the DNA matches it firmly. Size is stated for part of the rows, as once, few or many counts, or as a class when the clone is expanded.

>.|TRBJ1-4|TRBV11-2|once
TGTGCCAGCAGCTTGGTGGGGGGGACGGCTGAAAAACTGTTTTTT
CASSLVGGTAEKLFF
>.|TRBJ1-4|TRBV19|.
TGTGCCAGTAGTACGACGGGGGTACTGGAAAAACTGTTTTTT
CASSTTGVLEKLFF
>TRBD1|TRBJ2-1|TRBV28|.
TGTGCCAGCAACCCCCCCGGGACAGGGAATTTAGGTGAGCAGTTCTTC
CASNPPGTGNLGEQFF
>.|TRBJ2-1|TRBV5-4|once
TGTGCCAGCAGCGACGGGGACTTCAATGAGCAGTTCTTC
CASSDGDFNEQFF
>TRBD1|TRBJ2-7|TRBV9|.
TGTGCCAGCAGCGATAAGACAGGGGGCTACGAGCAGTACTTC
CASSDKTGGYEQYF
>TRBD2|TRBJ2-1|TRBV13|.
TGTGCCAGCAGATATGGACTAGCGGGCAATGAGCAGTTCTTC
CASRYGLAGNEQFF
>.|TRBJ1-3|TRBV12-5|once
TGTGCTAGTGGTCCTGAGGTGGAGGTGTCTACTACTGGAAACACCATATATTTT
CASGPEVEVSTTGNTIYF
>TRBD1|TRBJ1-2|TRBV9|.
TGTGCCAGCAGCGTCGGGACAGGGGGAAACTATGGCTACACCTTC
CASSVGTGGNYGYTF
>.|TRBJ2-7|TRBV30|.
TGTGCCTGGAGTGACAGGAAGTCCTACGAGCAGTACTTC
CAWSDRKSYEQYF
>.|TRBJ2-7|TRBV7-9|once
TGTGCCAGCAGCTCCCAGAGGGCAGCCTACGAGCAGTACTTC
CASSSQRAAYEQYF
>TRBD2|TRBJ2-2|TRBV19|.
TGTGCCAGTAGGGCTACCCTAGCGGGAGAGGCCGGGGAGCTGTTTTTT
CASRATLAGEAGELFF
>.|TRBJ2-3|TRBV9|once
TGTGCCAGCAGCGTAGGTGGAGGGGGCAGGAATACGCAGTATTTT
CASSVGGGGRNTQYF
>TRBD1|TRBJ1-2|TRBV13|few
TGTGCCAGCAGCTCCTGGACAGGGGAATCTAAGGGCTACACCTTC
CASSSWTGESKGYTF
>TRBD1|TRBJ2-3|TRBV7-2|.
TGTGCCAGCAGCCCCGGGACAGGACCTAGCACAGATACGCAGTATTTT
CASSPGTGPSTDTQYF
>TRBD1|TRBJ2-1|TRBV19|.
TGTGCCAGTAAATACGGGCAGGGGGCCTATGAGCAGTTCTTC
CASKYGQGAYEQFF
>.|TRBJ2-7|TRBV7-6|.
TGTGCCAGCAGCTTAGCTGTTAGTAGCGAGCAGTACTTC
CASSLAVSSEQYF
>.|TRBJ2-7|TRBV19|.
TGTGCCAGTAGTATCGTGACTCTCGGCGAGCAGTACTTC
CASSIVTLGEQYF
>.|TRBJ2-6|TRBV27|.
TGTGCCAGCAGTTTTGCGGGGGCGGCAGGGGCCAACGTCCTGACTTTC
CASSFAGAAGANVLTF
>TRBD2|TRBJ2-1|TRBV29-1|.
TGCAGCGTTAAAGCGGGAGGAAGGTACAATGAGCAGTTCTTC
CSVKAGGRYNEQFF
>TRBD1|TRBJ2-7|TRBV13|.
TGTGCCAGCAGCTCAGGGGGCAGGTACGAGCAGTACTTC
CASSSGGRYEQYF
>TRBD1|TRBJ1-1|TRBV27|.
TGTGCCAGCAGTCTAGGACAGGGAGGGCGGACTGAAGCTTTCTTT
CASSLGQGGRTEAFF
>.|TRBJ2-1|TRBV2|.
TGTGCCAGCAGGACTTCTAAAGCGTTCTTC
CASRTSKAFF
>.|TRBJ1-1|TRBV4-2|.
TGTGCCAGCAGCCACCGAGCAGGGGAGGGACCTGAAGCTTTCTTT
CASSHRAGEGPEAFF
>TRBD1|TRBJ2-1|TRBV11-1|.
TGTGCCAGCAGGTCGACAGGGACCAAGGATGAGCAGTTCTTC
CASRSTGTKDEQFF
>.|TRBJ1-3|TRBV4-3|once
TGCGCCAGCAGCCAAGATCATAAGGGGCTTGGAAACACCATATATTTT
CASSQDHKGLGNTIYF
>.|TRBJ1-1|TRBV5-4|.
TGTGCCAGCGGTTCCCGAGGGAACACTGAAGCTTTCTTT
CASGSRGNTEAFF
>TRBD1|TRBJ1-5|TRBV15|.
TGTGCCACCAGCACTACCGGGACAGGGCTTCAGCCCCAGCATTTT
CATSTTGTGLQPQHF
>TRBD1|TRBJ1-2|TRBV27|.
TGTGCCAGCAGGACTACAGGGGGCGCAGGGGGCTACACCTTC
CASRTTGGAGGYTF
>TRBD1|TRBJ2-1|TRBV27|.
TGTGCCAGCAGTTTAGGACAGGGCAATGAGCAGTTCTTC
CASSLGQGNEQFF
>.|TRBJ2-7|TRBV19|.
TGTGCCAGTAGTATAGACCCCCTCGAGCAGTACTTC
CASSIDPLEQYF
>.|TRBJ2-2|TRBV11-3|.
TGTGCCAGCAGCCCCGCAGGGGACACCGGGGAGCTGTTTTTT
CASSPAGDTGELFF
>TRBD2|TRBJ2-3|TRBV5-5|once
TGTGCCAGCAGCGACGGGACTACCAGCACAGATACGCAGTATTTT
CASSDGTTSTDTQYF
>TRBD2|TRBJ2-1|TRBV4-1|few
TGCGCCAGCAGCCAAGAAGCGGGACCCTCCTCCTACAATGAGCAGTTCTTC
CASSQEAGPSSYNEQFF
>.|TRBJ2-2|TRBV7-3|.
TGTGCCAGCAGCTCTTCATTGGGAGCGGGGGAGCTGTTTTTT
CASSSSLGAGELFF
>.|TRBJ1-2|TRBV29-1|.
TGCAGCGTTGAAGACACAAAGGGGGGCTACACCTTC
CSVEDTKGGYTF
>TRBD1|TRBJ1-2|TRBV27|.
TGTGCCAGCAGTTTATCGGACAGGAACTATGGCTACACCTTC
CASSLSDRNYGYTF
>TRBD2|TRBJ2-7|TRBV13|once
TGTGCCAGCAGCTTGAGGAGCGGGAGGGCCGACGAGCAGTACTTC
CASSLRSGRADEQYF
>.|TRBJ2-3|TRBV9|.
TGTGCCAGCAGCGTAGTGTCCTCAGATACGCAGTATTTT
CASSVVSSDTQYF
>.|TRBJ1-5|TRBV27|.
TGTGCCAGCAGTTTAATTGCAGGGCGTCAGCCCCAGCATTTT
CASSLIAGRQPQHF
>.|TRBJ1-1|TRBV30|.
TGTGCCTCCACGGGTGGGAGTCCGAACACTGAAGCTTTCTTT
CASTGGSPNTEAFF
>.|TRBJ2-7|TRBV27|.
TGTGCCAGCAGTTTGCAGGGATCCTACGAGCAGTACTTC
CASSLQGSYEQYF
>.|TRBJ2-7|TRBV5-6|.
TGTGCCAGCAGCTTCGGGGGAGGGGGCTACGAGCAGTACTTC
CASSFGGGGYEQYF
>TRBD1|TRBJ2-1|TRBV6-1|once
TGTGCCAGCAGTGATGGACAGGGATTAGATGAGCAGTTCTTC
CASSDGQGLDEQFF
>TRBD1|TRBJ2-7|TRBV7-6|.
TGTGCCAGCAGCTTATCCCCCGCGACAGGGTCCTACGAGCAGTACTTC
CASSLSPATGSYEQYF
>TRBD1|TRBJ2-3|TRBV9|.
TGTGCCAGCAGCGCTTCCGGGGGAGGGACAGGGAGTACAGATACGCAGTATTTT
CASSASGGGTGSTDTQYF
>TRBD1|TRBJ1-2|TRBV29-1|few
TGCAGCGTTGAGTCGACGGACAGGGTAAATGGCTACACCTTC
CSVESTDRVNGYTF
>.|TRBJ1-1|TRBV19|.
TGTGCCAGTAGCCCGGTGGGCTTTGAGGCTTTCTTT
CASSPVGFEAFF
>.|TRBJ1-1|TRBV23-1|.
TGCGCCAGTGGGGGGAGACAGAACACTGAAGCTTTCTTT
CASGGRQNTEAFF
>TRBD2|TRBJ2-1|TRBV5-1|.
TGCGCCAGCAGCTTGGCCGGGGGGAGCGGCAAGCAGTTCTTC
CASSLAGGSGKQFF
>TRBD1|TRBJ2-1|TRBV7-9|.
TGTGCCAGCAGCCCGGGACAGGGTTCCTACAATGAGCAGTTCTTC
CASSPGQGSYNEQFF
>.|TRBJ2-7|TRBV30|.
TGTGCCTGGAGTGTGGGGAATACAGGGATCCCTCACTACGAGCAGTACTTC
CAWSVGNTGIPHYEQYF
>.|TRBJ1-1|TRBV7-7|.
TGTGCCAGCAGCTTATACGGGAACACTGAAGCTTTCTTT
CASSLYGNTEAFF
>TRBD1|TRBJ2-7|TRBV30|.
TGTGCCTGGATCGGGACAGAGAGCTCCTACGAGCAGTACTTC
CAWIGTESSYEQYF
>.|TRBJ1-2|TRBV9|.
TGTGCCAGCAGCGAAGAGGGACTCCCCCGCTATGGCTACACCTTC
CASSEEGLPRYGYTF
>TRBD2|TRBJ2-2|TRBV7-8|.
TGTGCCAGCAGCTTTCCGGGACTAGCGAACACCGGGGAGCTGTTTTTT
CASSFPGLANTGELFF
>.|TRBJ2-1|TRBV1|.
TGCACCAGCAGCGAAACTAGCGGGAGTGGTGAGCAGTTCTTC
CTSSETSGSGEQFF
>.|TRBJ2-5|TRBV4-1|.
TGCGCCAGCACCCTCGCGGCAGGGAGGAAGACCCAGTACTTC
CASTLAAGRKTQYF
>TRBD2|TRBJ2-3|TRBV7-2|.
TGTGCCAGCAGCTTAGTAGCGGGAGGCACAGATACGCAGTATTTT
CASSLVAGGTDTQYF
>.|TRBJ1-5|TRBV28|once
TGTGCCAGCAGTTTATTGAACAGGCTCGTTAGTCAGCCCCAGCATTTT
CASSLLNRLVSQPQHF
>.|TRBJ2-7|TRBV6-6|.
TGTGCCAGCAGCGGGACTTTTTTTACCAACGAGCAGTACTTC
CASSGTFFTNEQYF